The 10 T cell receptor beta chains given below trace back to one sample, sequenced in a study of T cell repertoires in aging, cancer and after chemotherapy. TRB rearrangements spanning V, D and J were amplified using mixed TRB-A/B primers. One entry per CDR3 protein results from TCRdb running MiXCR on the multiplex PCR reads. This repertoire shows some 2,000 distinct CDR3 sequences, more than 25% found once; its top ten account for roughly 8.8%. The template was genomic DNA from peripheral blood, not RNA. The sequenced material came from blood. These receptors all stem from a human donor with a solid tumor.

This clonotype is medium-sized (0.01 to 0.1%). The V and J genes are TRBV5-6 and TRBJ1-2, with TRBD1 as a possible D gene (5 bases). The V gene lost 1 base and the J gene lost 0 bases, with 16 bases spanning the gap. This CDR3 is 17 amino acids long. Germline loops: CDR1 SGHDT, CDR2 YYEEEE. The CDR3 DNA reads TGTGCCAGCAGCTTGATCCCAGGGATGGTAGCTAACTATGGCTACACCTTC. Translated: CASSLIPGMVANYGYTF.

The CDR3 sequence: CASSPTSGPPPTDTQYF. Written as DNA, the CDR3 is TGTGCCAGCAGCCCTACTAGCGGTCCGCCGCCTACAGATACGCAGTATTTT. The rearrangement uses TRBV7-3 and TRBJ2-3, with 8 bases identical to TRBD2. J lost 3 bases, V lost 5 bases, and 13 bases had no gene match. Germline CDR1 and CDR2: SGHTA and FQGTGA. This CDR3 is 17 amino acids long.

This clonotype was seen a handful of times. This chain uses TRBV5-4 with TRBJ1-4; no reliable D call. The CDR3 has 13 residues. Germline assignment: CDR1 SGHNT and CDR2 YYREEE (reference sequence). Trimming removed 4 bases from V and 5 bases from J, with 9 bases in between. The CDR3 loop is CASSVDANEKLFF. The CDR3 nucleotides are TGTGCCAGCAGCGTAGACGCCAATGAAAAACTGTTTTTT.

In regard to this clonotype: The junction does not match germline at one end; this may be a read error. This chain joins TRBV4-2 and TRBJ2-6; the D gene is possibly TRBD2 (5 bases). The CDR3 has 15 amino acids. Germline V gene lookup returns CDR1 LGHNA and CDR2 YNFKEQ. CDR3 region: CASSQLGSGANVLTF. DNA of the CDR3: TGCGCCAGCAGCCAACTAGGGAGCGGGGCCAACGTCCTGACTTTC.

The genes are TRBV5-1 and TRBJ1-4; the D gene is possibly TRBD1 (6 bases). The germline V and J ends were trimmed by 4 bases and 5 bases, with 12 bases remaining between them. Looked up from germline, CDR1 is SGHRS and CDR2 is YFSETQ. This CDR3 region has 14 residues. In DNA form, the CDR3 reads TGCGCCAGCAGCGCCAATACAGGGAATGAAAAACTGTTTTTT. This codes for CASSANTGNEKLFF. Combining the CDR3 with reference TRBV5-1 and TRBJ1-4 gives the whole variable domain KAGVTQTPRYLIKTRGQQVTLSCSPISGHRSVSWYQQTPGQGLQFLFEYFSETQRNKGNFPGRFSGRQFSNSRSEMNVSTLELGDSALYLCASSANTGNEKLFFGSGTQLSVL.

The table lists this clonotype with a count of one. The CDR3 is CASSWNTEAFF. In nucleotides, the CDR3 is TGTGCCAGCAGCTGGAACACTGAAGCTTTCTTT. The rearrangement links TRBV7-9 to TRBJ1-1; D remains ambiguous. The V end lost 4 bases, the J end lost 1 base, and 1 base lay between the germline ends. The CDR3 runs 11 residues. In germline, CDR1 is SEHNR, CDR2 FQNEAQ (reference sequence).

As regards this clonotype: A clone one base away is much larger, so this may be a read error. V usage is TRBV29-1 and J usage is TRBJ1-1; TRBD1 might be the D (5 bases). CDR1 and CDR2 (germline): SQVTM, ANQGSEA. CDR3 size: 13 residues. CDR3 amino acids: CSVDWGRNTKAFF. CDR3 bases: TGCAGCGTTGACTGGGGGAGGAACACTAAAGCTTTCTTT.

This sequence joins TRBV7-3 and TRBJ2-7; D is undetermined. The J call may be faulty, since TRBJ2-5 better matches the DNA end. This CDR3 region has 15 residues. From germline, CDR1 is SGHTA and CDR2 FQGTGA. The CDR3 DNA follows: TGTGCCAGCAGCGACTGGTCCCATTTGAGGAAGACCCAGTACTTC. It is translated as CASSDWSHLRKTQYF.

In this sample, this clonotype turned up a few times. DNA of the CDR3: TGTGCCAGCAGCTTAAGGGGGTTGACTAGCACAGATACGCAGTATTTT. The encoded protein is CASSLRGLTSTDTQYF. The rearrangement joins TRBV7-2 to TRBJ2-3; D might be TRBD1 (6 bases). Germline V CDR1 and CDR2: SGHTA, FQGNSA. This CDR3 has 16 amino acids. Trimming stripped 2 bases from V and 0 bases from J, with 12 bases between. The complete variable domain, with remaining parts taken from reference TRBV7-2 and TRBJ2-3, reads GAGVSQSPSNKVTEKGKDVELRCDPISGHTALYWYRQSLGQGLEFLIYFQGNSAPDKSGLPSDRFSAERTGGSVSTLTIQRTQQEDSAVYLCASSLRGLTSTDTQYFGPGTRLTVL.

The rearrangement joins TRBV11-2 to TRBJ2-7; maybe TRBD2 (5 bases). V lost 3 bases to trimming and J lost 0 bases, with 12 bases between them. Germline-derived CDR1 and CDR2 are SGHAT and FQNNGV. This CDR3 is 15 amino acids long. The CDR3 reads CASSFPRGSSYEQYF. Written as DNA, the CDR3 is TGTGCCAGCAGCTTCCCAAGAGGGAGCTCCTACGAGCAGTACTTC.